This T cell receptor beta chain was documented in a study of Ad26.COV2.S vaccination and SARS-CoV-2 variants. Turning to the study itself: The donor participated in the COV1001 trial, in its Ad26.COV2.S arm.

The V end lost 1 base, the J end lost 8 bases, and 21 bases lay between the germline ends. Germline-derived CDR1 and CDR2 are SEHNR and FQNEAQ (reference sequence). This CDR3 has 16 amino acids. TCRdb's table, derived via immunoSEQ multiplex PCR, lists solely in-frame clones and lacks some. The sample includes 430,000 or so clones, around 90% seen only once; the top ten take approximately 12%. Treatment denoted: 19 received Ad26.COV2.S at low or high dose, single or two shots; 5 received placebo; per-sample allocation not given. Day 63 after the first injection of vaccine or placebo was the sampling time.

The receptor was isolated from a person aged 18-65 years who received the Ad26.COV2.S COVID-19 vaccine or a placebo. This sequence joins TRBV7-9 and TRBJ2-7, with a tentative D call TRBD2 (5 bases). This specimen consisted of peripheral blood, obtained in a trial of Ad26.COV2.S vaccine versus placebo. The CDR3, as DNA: TGTGCCAGCAGCTTAGGGAGGCCACCTTCGGGTTTCAAGCAGTACTTC. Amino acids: CASSLGRPPSGFKQYF.